A single T cell receptor (beta chain) is shown here with its context. The authors ran a second PCR of about 6 to 11 cycles using a sample-barcoded 5' primer and a J-beta primer mix. One entry per CDR3 protein, called by TCRdb with MiXCR from the 5' RACE reads. The data show 800,000 to 950,000 distinct CDR3 sequences, roughly 50% seen once. The CDR3 contains 14 residues. Germline V gene data show CDR1 as LGHDT and CDR2 as YNNKEL (reference sequence). V lost 4 bases, J lost 10 bases, and 19 bases lay in between. The data stem from a study of blood T cells in healthy people across ages. This receptor was identified in a man aged 25-45 years in good health. The chain is built from TRBV3-1 and TRBJ1-1, with D maybe TRBD1 (5 bases). Sample: blood. CDR3 protein: CASSRSGGGGGAFF. CDR3 sequence (DNA): TGTGCCAGCAGCCGATCGGGTGGCGGTGGGGGAGCTTTCTTT.